This entry is about one T cell receptor beta chain. Its matching antigen is unknown. These data come from a study of graft-versus-host responses after intestinal transplantation. Across the study: Tacrolimus plus steroids were given to all recipients for approximately 3 years, preceded by anti-thymocyte globulin induction. Overall study results and limits: Recipient marrow harbored GvH clones, some of which surfaced first in ileum or blood. Patients who carried graft-donor T cell macrochimerism also had high graft-versus-host to host-versus-graft clonal ratios in their allografts.

CDR3 length: 15 residues. With 0 bases removed from V and 5 bases from J, the gap between germline ends came to 11 bases. Germline CDR1 reads LNHNV; CDR2 reads YYDKDF (reference sequence). This table comes from immunoSEQ multiplex PCR, and its TCRdb copy is limited to in-frame clones, with some not included. The data show nearly 100,000 clones, about 93% seen once. This receptor was obtained from a human patient who received an intestinal transplant, so some T cells may come from the graft donor. This sample comprised PBMCs, obtained roughly 450 days after intestinal transplant. This chain connects TRBV15 to TRBJ2-1; no clear D. The CDR3 is CATSREARPNNEQFF. CDR3 sequence (DNA): TGTGCCACCAGCAGAGAGGCTAGACCGAACAATGAGCAGTTCTTC.